This is a list of T cell receptor beta chains from one sample in a study of blood T cell repertoires in COVID-19. Libraries were prepared by immunoSEQ multiplex PCR; TCRdb keeps only in-frame clonotypes and omits some of them. The sample carries almost 55,000 clones, roughly 80% recorded once. The sequencing input was peripheral blood. The receptors originated from a human donor in a cohort sampled during active COVID-19. Each CDR3 is given with its conserved first and last residue. The D gene is left open where the match is weak. Clone size appears in some rows only: once, few, many, or a class for an expanded clone.

j_gene	d_gene	abundance	v_gene	CDR3nt	CDR3aa
TRBJ2-7	NA	NA	TRBV20-1	TGCAGTGCTAGGAAGACTTACGAGCAGTACTTC	CSARKTYEQYF
TRBJ1-4	NA	few	TRBV28	TGTGCCAGCAACCGGGATTATGAAAAACTGTTTTTT	CASNRDYEKLFF
TRBJ2-1	TRBD2	NA	TRBV9	TGTGCCAGCAGCCTCACACTAGCGGGGGGTTTACATGAGCAGTTCTTC	CASSLTLAGGLHEQFF
TRBJ1-2	NA	NA	TRBV27	TGTGCCAGCAGTCCGATAGGACAGCTCAACTATGGCTACACCTTC	CASSPIGQLNYGYTF
TRBJ1-1	TRBD1	NA	TRBV5-6	TGTGCCAGCAGCTTGCCAGGGGGCATGGCTGAAGCTTTCTTT	CASSLPGGMAEAFF
TRBJ2-5	TRBD2	NA	TRBV11-2	TGTGCCAGCAGACCCGGACTAGCGGGGGGCGGGGAGACCCAGTACTTC	CASRPGLAGGGETQYF
TRBJ1-6	NA	NA	TRBV30	TGTGCCTGGTCCCGGACAGATAATTCACCCCTCCACTTT	CAWSRTDNSPLHF
TRBJ1-4	NA	NA	TRBV29-1	TGCAGCGTTCGTAGCGGGCGCGAAAAACTGTTTTTT	CSVRSGREKLFF
TRBJ1-6	TRBD1	few	TRBV27	TGTGCCAGCAGACGGGGACAGGGGGATTCACCCCTCCACTTT	CASRRGQGDSPLHF
TRBJ1-2	NA	once	TRBV6-6	TGTGCCAGCAGTTACACGTTCCCGGGTAGAGGCTACACCTTC	CASSYTFPGRGYTF
TRBJ1-2	NA	NA	TRBV6-2/TRBV6-3	TGTGCCAGCAGTTACGGATGGTACAGGGCGCCTGGCCGCTACACCTTC	CASSYGWYRAPGRYTF
TRBJ2-5	NA	NA	TRBV11-1	TGTGCCAGCAGTAAGAGACAGACCCAAGAGACCCAGTACTTC	CASSKRQTQETQYF
TRBJ1-1	TRBD1	NA	TRBV18	TGTGCCAGCTCACCAGTATCGGGACAGGGGGCGATGAACACTGAAGCTTTCTTT	CASSPVSGQGAMNTEAFF
TRBJ1-6	NA	NA	TRBV19	TGTGCCAGTAGTATCTCTCAGGGAAGGAATTCACCCCTCCACTTT	CASSISQGRNSPLHF
TRBJ2-2	NA	few	TRBV30	TGTGCCTGGAGTGTACGCAGGACTTCTAACGGGGAGCTGTTTTTT	CAWSVRRTSNGELFF
TRBJ1-2	TRBD1	few	TRBV5-4	TGTGCCAGCAGTCCGGACAGGGGATATGGCTACACCTTC	CASSPDRGYGYTF
TRBJ2-1	TRBD1	NA	TRBV18	TGTGCCAGCTCCCTACTCGGGACAGGGTCCAATGAGCAGTTCTTC	CASSLLGTGSNEQFF
TRBJ2-2	TRBD1	once	TRBV7-6	TGTGCCAGCAGGAGGACAGGGGGCGCAGGCGGGGAGCTGTTTTTT	CASRRTGGAGGELFF
TRBJ2-1	NA	NA	TRBV7-2	TGTGCCAGCAGCACTCGTGGCGGCTACAATGAGCAGTTCTTC	CASSTRGGYNEQFF
TRBJ2-7	TRBD1	few	TRBV5-1	TGCGCCAGCAGCTCGACGGGACAGGGAGGCGAGCAGTACTTC	CASSSTGQGGEQYF
TRBJ2-7	TRBD1	NA	TRBV3-1/TRBV3-2	TGTGCCAGCAGCCGGACGTCGGGACAGGCTCCCTACGAGCAGTACTTC	CASSRTSGQAPYEQYF
TRBJ1-3	NA	NA	TRBV7-9	TGTGCCAGCAGCTACTCAGGAACCACAAACACCATATATTTT	CASSYSGTTNTIYF
TRBJ2-7	TRBD1	NA	TRBV7-3	TGTGCCAGCAGCTTTACCGGGACAGGGCCCTACGAGCAGTACTTC	CASSFTGTGPYEQYF
TRBJ1-1	NA	NA	TRBV7-2	TGTGCCAGCAGCTTAAGCAGGACTGAAGCTTTCTTT	CASSLSRTEAFF
TRBJ2-5	NA	NA	TRBV15	TGTGCCACCAGCATGGATTTCGGCGAACAGTCGGAGACCCAGTACTTC	CATSMDFGEQSETQYF
TRBJ1-5	NA	NA	TRBV5-6	TGTGCCAGCAGCTTGGCAGGGGCCAATCAGCCCCAGCATTTT	CASSLAGANQPQHF
TRBJ2-1	TRBD2	NA	TRBV6-5	TGTGCCAGCAGTTACAAAGCGGGGGGGCAGTTCTTC	CASSYKAGGQFF
TRBJ2-1	TRBD1	NA	TRBV4-3	TGCGCCAGCAGCCCCGGACAGGTCAACAATGAGCAGTTCTTC	CASSPGQVNNEQFF